The 16 T cell receptor beta chains reported below all come from one sample, sequenced in a study of blood T cell repertoires in COVID-19. Sequencing was performed with immunoSEQ multiplex PCR; in TCRdb, only in-frame clones are kept and a portion is missing. The table records 400,000 to 500,000 clones, approximately 90% of them present only once. Sample: PBMCs or T cells enriched from blood (not recorded which). Every receptor here comes from a woman aged 40 to 50 who had recovered from COVID-19.

This clone has just one count. The chain links TRBV5-6 to TRBJ1-5, with a possible D match to TRBD1 (5 bases). The CDR3 runs to 16 residues. Germline V CDR1 and CDR2: SGHDT, YYEEEE. The V gene lost 5 bases and the J gene lost 5 bases, with 20 bases spanning the gap. This CDR3 reads CASSSKRLGGDQPQHF. DNA for the CDR3: TGTGCCAGCAGTTCAAAAAGGTTGGGGGGGGATCAGCCCCAGCATTTT.

The genes are TRBV7-8 and TRBJ2-1, with 9 positions matching TRBD2. CDR3 length equals 19 residues. Germline V gene lookup returns CDR1 SGHVS and CDR2 FQNEAQ. V gave up 1 base and J gave up 1 base; unmatched junction bases: 11. In nucleotides, the CDR3 is TGTGCCAGCAGCTTAGGACCCCCCTTAGCGGGAGTATCCTACAATGAGCAGTTCTTC. It yields the protein CASSLGPPLAGVSYNEQFF.

The chain employs TRBV3-1 (or the pseudogene TRBV3-2) and TRBJ1-2; TRBD1 is a possible D gene (5 bases). Germline V lookup: CDR1 LGHDT, CDR2 YNNKEL (reference sequence). CDR3 length: 14 residues. Trimming took 3 bases from V and 4 from J, leaving 12 bases between them. The DNA for the CDR3 is TGTGCCAGCAGCCAGAATGATAGGGGCTATGGCTACACCTTC. Translated: CASSQNDRGYGYTF.

This clone showed up just a few times. A much larger clone is a single base away; this may be a read error. The chain couples TRBV9 to TRBJ2-7; 13 nucleotides match TRBD2. Germline V gene lookup returns CDR1 SGDLS and CDR2 YYNGEE. The CDR3 length is 15 residues. J lost 3 bases, V lost 3 bases, and 3 bases had no gene match. In nucleotides, the CDR3 is TGTGCCAGCAGCGAGGGACTAGCGGGGAGCTACGAGCAGTACTTC. It codes for CASSEGLAGSYEQYF.

The chain has TRBV7-2 and TRBJ1-1, with D maybe TRBD1 (5 bases). The germline V gene encodes CDR1 SGHTA and CDR2 FQGNSA. The CDR3 totals 12 residues. Trimming stripped 6 bases from V and 4 bases from J, with 9 bases between. CDR3 nucleotides: TGTGCCAGCAGTCCAGGGCCCACTGAAGCTTTCTTT. It translates to CASSPGPTEAFF. The full variable domain, with the rest looked up from reference TRBV7-2 and TRBJ1-1, is GAGVSQSPSNKVTEKGKDVELRCDPISGHTALYWYRQSLGQGLEFLIYFQGNSAPDKSGLPSDRFSAERTGGSVSTLTIQRTQQEDSAVYLCASSPGPTEAFFGQGTRLTVV.

This clone was seen a few times. This rearrangement joins TRBV29-1 to TRBJ1-5; D remains unclear. V gave up 6 bases and J gave up 2 bases, with 17 bases separating them. CDR3 length equals 15 residues. From germline, CDR1 is SQVTM and CDR2 ANQGSEA. CDR3 nucleotides: TGCAGCGTCGCGGACGGGGTTTTAGGCAATCAGCCCCAGCATTTT. Amino acid sequence: CSVADGVLGNQPQHF.

In DNA, the CDR3 is TGTGCCAGCAGTCAGCGGGACTCCTCCTACGAGCAGTACTTC. Amino acid sequence: CASSQRDSSYEQYF. The V and J genes are TRBV3-1 (or the pseudogene TRBV3-2) and TRBJ2-7; 7 bases match TRBD2. CDR3 size: 14 residues. Germline-derived CDR1 and CDR2 are LGHDT and YNNKEL (reference sequence). After removal of 6 bases from V and 0 bases from J, the junction contained 5 bases not matched to a gene.

The chain combines TRBV4-3 with TRBJ1-4; D is undetermined. The germline V gene has CDR1 LGHNA and CDR2 YSLEER. Trimming removed 0 bases from V and 2 bases from J, with 13 bases in between. This CDR3 is 17 amino acids long. CDR3 in amino acids: CASSQDKAGGTNEKLFF. The CDR3 DNA reads TGCGCCAGCAGCCAAGATAAGGCAGGTGGCACTAATGAAAAACTGTTTTTT.

J is TRBJ2-7 and V is TRBV30; weak D call: TRBD1 (6 bases). Trimming removed 5 bases at V and 7 bases at J, with 18 bases between. Germline lookup yields CDR1 GTSNPN and CDR2 SVGIG (reference sequence). The CDR3 is made up of 13 amino acids. For the CDR3, the DNA is TGTGCCTGGGGACAGCACCTAGGAGAGGAGCAGTACTTC. Translated, it gives CAWGQHLGEEQYF.

The chain is built from TRBV7-6 and TRBJ2-3; maybe TRBD2 (5 bases). The germline V gene encodes CDR1 SGHVS and CDR2 FNYEAQ. Trimming cost V 6 bases and J 5 bases, with 15 bases left between them. This CDR3 has 14 residues. The CDR3 DNA follows: TGTGCCAGCAGTCGAGGGAGTAGAGAAGATACGCAGTATTTT. This gives the protein CASSRGSREDTQYF.

The chain joins TRBV10-3 to TRBJ2-1; the D is unclear. The CDR3 has 11 residues. The V and J ends lost 3 bases and 7 bases respectively, with 4 bases between them. Germline CDR1 is ENHRY and CDR2 is SYGVKD. The CDR3 coding sequence is TGTGCCATCAGTGACCCTAATGAGCAGTTCTTC. The encoded protein is CAISDPNEQFF.

This chain links TRBV9 with TRBJ2-1; 7 bases line up with TRBD1. CDR3 length: 14 amino acids. Germline trimming cut 1 base from V and 7 bases from J; bases unmatched to any gene: 5. The germline V gene has CDR1 SGDLS and CDR2 YYNGEE. The CDR3 spells CASSVMGQKNEQFF. Written as DNA, the CDR3 is TGTGCCAGCAGCGTAATGGGACAGAAGAATGAGCAGTTCTTC.

The chain couples TRBV10-3 to TRBJ1-1, with 8 bases identical to TRBD1. The CDR3 sequence is 15 residues long. V shed 4 bases and J 1 base; nucleotides not matched to a gene: 5. Germline CDR1 reads ENHRY; CDR2 reads SYGVKD. CDR3 sequence (DNA): TGTGCCATCAGTGCCCCCGGGACAGGGAACACTGAAGCTTTCTTT. Amino acids: CAISAPGTGNTEAFF.

V and J are TRBV7-9 and TRBJ2-3, with TRBD2 matching 7 bases. Looked up from germline, CDR1 is SEHNR and CDR2 is FQNEAQ (reference sequence). Germline trimming cut 8 bases from V and 3 bases from J; bases unmatched to any gene: 5. The CDR3 is 13 residues long. CDR3 sequence: CASEAGATDTQYF. Written as DNA, the CDR3 is TGTGCCAGCGAGGCGGGAGCTACAGATACGCAGTATTTT.

This clone showed up just once. J is TRBJ2-5 and V is TRBV2, with 12 bases fitting TRBD1. The CDR3 contains 16 residues. V trimming: 7 bases; J trimming: 4 bases; junction bases outside the gene matches: 10. Germline CDR1 reads SNHLY; CDR2 reads FYNNEI. The CDR3 DNA sequence: TGTGCCAGCAACGCCGGGACAGGGGGCGAACGAGAGACCCAGTACTTC. The encoded protein is CASNAGTGGERETQYF.

This chain joins TRBV29-1 and TRBJ1-2; 10 bases are a match to TRBD1. V dropped 1 base and J dropped 7; count of bases not matched to a gene: 9. The length of the CDR3 is 15 residues. CDR1 SQVTM and CDR2 ANQGSEA come from the germline V gene. CDR3 sequence reads: CSVEGSGQGIGGYTF. The DNA of the CDR3 is TGCAGCGTTGAAGGTTCGGGACAGGGGATCGGTGGCTACACCTTC.